This TCR beta chain emerged from a study of CD8+CD57+ T cells in acquired aplastic anemia. With 3 bases removed from V and 1 base from J, the gap between germline ends came to 4 bases. Germline CDR1 is SGHVS and CDR2 is FQNEAQ. This CDR3 contains 13 residues. Selection for sequencing was limited to patients who had shown CD8+CD57+ cell expansion by flow cytometry. Patients uniformly had severe acquired aplastic anemia. It was genomic DNA that served as the template for profiling TCR beta VDJ and CDR3. Each CDR3 protein is one row after TCRdb ran MiXCR on the reads. Among about 160,000 distinct CDR3 sequences listed, about half were seen once. This clonotype was detected many times.

The specimen was sorted CD4+, CD8+, or CD8+CD57+ T cells (not recorded which) from PBMCs. The sequence derives from a human donor with aplastic anemia. The chain joins TRBV7-8 to TRBJ1-5; D unclear. The CDR3 region is CASSLSSNQPQHF. The CDR3 coding sequence is TGTGCCAGCAGCTTGAGCAGCAATCAGCCCCAGCATTTT.